The rows below give T cell receptor beta chains drawn from one sample of a study of T cell responses to AZD1222 COVID-19 vaccine. Assay used: immunoSEQ multiplex PCR; TCRdb lists only in-frame clones, some missing. This sample has around 110,000 clones; about 90% occur once, and the top ten carry roughly 1.4%. This sample comprised peripheral blood, obtained 28 days after the second AZD1222 dose. These receptors all come from an adult who received the AZD1222 COVID-19 vaccine. Both conserved end residues are part of each CDR3. The order of the fields is J gene, D gene, V gene, CDR3 protein, CDR3 DNA. The D gene is left open where the match is weak.

TRBJ2-1 TRBD2 TRBV28 CASSSGLAGSDEQFF TGTGCCAGCAGCTCCGGACTAGCGGGTTCGGATGAGCAGTTCTTC
TRBJ2-5 TRBD2 TRBV28 CASSVRASGGQETQYF TGTGCCAGCAGTGTTCGAGCTAGCGGAGGCCAAGAGACCCAGTACTTC
TRBJ1-4 NA TRBV2 CASSVQGNEKLFF TGTGCCAGCAGTGTTCAGGGGAATGAAAAACTGTTTTTT
TRBJ2-2 TRBD1 TRBV23-1 CASSQSGTGDTGELFF TGCGCCAGCAGTCAATCCGGGACAGGGGATACCGGGGAGCTGTTTTTT
TRBJ1-5 NA TRBV6-1 CASSEDPLGGNQPQHF TGTGCCAGCAGTGAGGACCCTCTGGGAGGCAATCAGCCCCAGCATTTT
TRBJ2-4 NA TRBV29-1 CSVAQGQGAKNIQYF TGCAGCGTAGCCCAGGGGCAGGGGGCCAAAAACATTCAGTACTTC
TRBJ2-2 TRBD1 TRBV6-4 CASSARPRGPVTGELFF TGTGCCAGCAGTGCACGCCCGAGGGGGCCGGTCACCGGGGAGCTGTTTTTT
TRBJ1-1 NA TRBV20-1 CSASGRTEVTEAFF TGCAGTGCTAGTGGGCGGACGGAGGTCACTGAAGCTTTCTTT
TRBJ2-2 TRBD1 TRBV10-1 CASSGQGAGTGELFF TGCGCCAGCAGTGGACAGGGGGCTGGCACCGGGGAGCTGTTTTTT
TRBJ1-2 NA TRBV27 CASSYNQGFRGYTF TGTGCCAGCAGTTACAACCAGGGTTTTCGGGGCTACACCTTC
TRBJ2-1 NA TRBV28 CASSLKRFSPNEQFF TGTGCCAGCAGTTTGAAGCGGTTCTCCCCCAATGAGCAGTTCTTC
TRBJ2-1 TRBD2 TRBV6-1 CASSEPTSGVHNEQFF TGTGCCAGCAGTGAGCCGACTAGCGGGGTGCACAATGAGCAGTTCTTC
TRBJ2-7 TRBD2 TRBV18 CASSPGGGSSYEQYF TGTGCCAGCTCACCAGGCGGGGGTAGCTCCTACGAGCAGTACTTC
TRBJ2-1 TRBD2 TRBV5-1 CASSRKTSGSYNEQFF TGCGCCAGCAGCCGTAAGACTAGCGGCTCCTACAATGAGCAGTTCTTC
TRBJ2-7 NA TRBV6-5 CASSQGTPKNYEQYF TGTGCCAGCAGTCAGGGGACACCCAAAAACTACGAGCAGTACTTC
TRBJ2-7 NA TRBV15 CATSRDSVHEQYF TGTGCCACCAGCAGAGATTCCGTTCACGAGCAGTACTTC
TRBJ2-7 NA TRBV30 CAWSAYLGRGPGFEQYF TGTGCCTGGAGTGCCTACCTGGGCCGGGGGCCGGGATTCGAGCAGTACTTC
TRBJ2-7 NA TRBV9 CASSVTGSYGYEQYF TGTGCCAGCAGCGTCACCGGGTCATATGGATACGAGCAGTACTTC
TRBJ1-2 NA TRBV29-1 CSAEDVLYGYTF TGCAGCGCTGAGGACGTGCTCTATGGCTACACCTTC
TRBJ1-4 NA TRBV14 CASSQGGGGEKLFF TGTGCCAGCAGCCAAGGGGGAGGTGGCGAAAAACTGTTTTTT
TRBJ1-2 TRBD1 TRBV25-1 CASSTEGAGYTF TGTGCCAGCAGTACCGAGGGGGCAGGCTACACCTTC
TRBJ2-7 NA TRBV28 CASSLGVEQYF TGTGCCAGCAGTTTGGGGGTCGAGCAGTACTTC
TRBJ1-1 NA TRBV2 CASSVGTGNTEAFF TGTGCCAGCAGTGTTGGGACGGGGAACACTGAAGCTTTCTTT
TRBJ2-2 NA TRBV28 CASSQATNTGELFF TGTGCCAGCAGTCAGGCTACGAACACCGGGGAGCTGTTTTTT
TRBJ1-2 TRBD1 TRBV28 CASSTGQGPSSYTF TGTGCCAGCAGTACAGGACAGGGTCCCTCTAGTTACACCTTC
TRBJ1-1 NA TRBV27 CASTPFPGLNTEAFF TGTGCCAGCACGCCTTTTCCCGGACTGAACACTGAAGCTTTCTTT
TRBJ2-1 TRBD2 TRBV30 CAWNFGLADYNEQFF TGTGCCTGGAACTTCGGACTAGCCGACTACAATGAGCAGTTCTTC